Listed here is a single T cell receptor (beta chain). The data stem from a study of shared T cell receptors in the human thymus. Repertoires were generated with immunoSEQ multiplex PCR, while TCRdb's copy carries only in-frame clones and drops some. The sample lists 550,000 to 800,000 clones, approximately 85% occurring once. Trimming at V came to 7 bases and at J to 3 bases, leaving 6 bases not matched to a gene. CDR3 length: 15 residues. Germline V gives CDR1 MGHRA, CDR2 YSYEKL. The sample was also reused in another study, on human thymus T cells. From that paper: The thymus was resected at corrective cardiac surgery. In unrelated individuals, thymic repertoires overlapped highly, according to related research.

Sequencing input: thymocytes. The source of this sequence is a girl under three years old with a congenital heart defect. The gene calls are TRBV4-1 and TRBJ2-1, with 10 bases matching TRBD2. The CDR3 DNA reads as TGCGCCAGCACCCCCTTAGCGGGGGGCTACAATGAGCAGTTCTTC. Its translation is CASTPLAGGYNEQFF.